The T cell receptor (beta chain) described here comes from a study of cytomegalovirus exposure and HLA in healthy donors. The study, taken as a whole, reports: Accurate HLA-A and HLA-B prediction from TCR beta sequences was reported for most subjects. Later analysis suggested most CMV-associated TCR beta chains were HLA-restricted. The study flagged some 170 TCR beta chains as cytomegalovirus-associated.

For this clone: The antigen is not known.

This CDR3 is 12 amino acids long. Germline assignment: CDR1 LNHNV and CDR2 YYDKDF (reference sequence). Trimming left V 6 bases short and J 1 base short, with 3 bases between. With 60 Vbeta and 13 Jbeta primers, the PCR was carried out. Repertoires were generated with immunoSEQ multiplex PCR, while TCRdb's copy carries only in-frame clones and drops some. The table lists more than 95,000 clones, 9.5% to 15% of them singletons. The rearrangement joins TRBV15 to TRBJ2-2; D is unclear. Sequenced sample: PBMCs. The source of this sequence is a man between 40 and 49 years old in good health and CMV-seropositive. CDR3 sequence reads: CATRRNTGELFF. The CDR3 DNA reads as TGTGCCACCAGGCGGAACACCGGGGAGCTGTTTTTT.